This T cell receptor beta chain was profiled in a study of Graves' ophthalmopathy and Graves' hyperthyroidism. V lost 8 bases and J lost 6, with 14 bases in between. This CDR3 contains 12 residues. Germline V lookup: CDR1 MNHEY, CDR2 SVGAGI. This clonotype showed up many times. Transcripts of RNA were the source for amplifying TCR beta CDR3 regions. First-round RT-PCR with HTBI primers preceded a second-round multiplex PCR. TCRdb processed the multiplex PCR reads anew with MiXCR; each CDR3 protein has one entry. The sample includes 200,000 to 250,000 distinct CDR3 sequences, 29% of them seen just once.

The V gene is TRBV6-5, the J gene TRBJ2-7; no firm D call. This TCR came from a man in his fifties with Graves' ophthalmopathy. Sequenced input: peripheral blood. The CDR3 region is CASELTGLEQYF. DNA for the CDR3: TGTGCCAGCGAGCTTACGGGTCTCGAGCAGTACTTC.